Each of the 11 T cell receptor beta chains below was sequenced from the same sample in a study of cytomegalovirus exposure and HLA in healthy donors. PCR used 60 Vbeta primers and 13 Jbeta primers. This table comes from immunoSEQ multiplex PCR, and its TCRdb copy is limited to in-frame clones, with some not included. The sample yields 150,000 to 200,000 clones, about four fifths seen once. Sequencing used PBMCs. These receptors all come from a man aged 18 to 30 in good health and CMV-seronegative.

This clone turned up a few times. The V call is TRBV7-8, the J call TRBJ2-3, with D possibly matching TRBD2 (6 bases). The germline CDR1 and CDR2 sequences are SGHVS and FQNEAQ. Trimming left V 6 bases short and J 5 bases short, with 21 bases between. This CDR3 has 16 amino acids. The CDR3 sequence is CASSQFRAGTGDTQYF. CDR3 DNA sequence: TGTGCCAGCAGTCAGTTTAGGGCGGGGACGGGAGATACGCAGTATTTT.

The V call is TRBV28, the J call TRBJ1-6; 9 positions agree with TRBD1. In germline, CDR1 is MDHEN, CDR2 SYDVKM. CDR3 length: 14 residues. Losses at the gene ends were 7 bases for V and 13 bases for J; bases not matched to a gene: 11. This chain's CDR3 is CASTNGQGRVPLHF. The CDR3 coding sequence is TGTGCCAGCACCAACGGACAGGGGAGGGTTCCCCTCCACTTT.

The chain employs TRBV18 and TRBJ1-6; TRBD1 matches 9 bases. From germline, CDR1 is KGHSH and CDR2 LQKENI. The CDR3 has 15 residues. The junction had 6 bases not matched to a gene; V was cut back by 3 bases and J by 9 bases. CDR3 protein: CASSPLGQGLSPLHF. CDR3 sequence (DNA): TGTGCCAGCTCACCCCTGGGACAGGGCCTTTCACCCCTCCACTTT.

The chain is built from TRBV27 and TRBJ2-2, with 11 bases fitting TRBD2. Per the germline V gene, CDR1 is MNHEY and CDR2 is SMNVEV (reference sequence). The CDR3 length is 15 residues. The junction had 4 bases not matched to a gene; V was cut back by 6 bases and J by 4 bases. CDR3 in DNA: TGTGCCAGCAGCCCGGGACTAGCGGTCACCGGGGAGCTGTTTTTT. It codes for CASSPGLAVTGELFF.

This chain links TRBV7-9 with TRBJ1-5; D call uncertain. CDR1 and CDR2 from the germline V gene are SEHNR and FQNEAQ (reference sequence). V was pared by 5 bases and J by 2 bases, with 19 bases between. This CDR3 contains 17 residues. The CDR3 nucleotides read TGTGCCAGCAGCCTAGTCTCCGGGTCATTGGGCAATCAGCCCCAGCATTTT. This translates into CASSLVSGSLGNQPQHF.

V and J are TRBV28 and TRBJ2-7, with 7 bases matching TRBD1. V shed 5 bases and J 6 bases; nucleotides not matched to a gene: 13. CDR3 length: 15 amino acids. Germline CDR1 is MDHEN and CDR2 is SYDVKM. The CDR3 loop is CASSPFDRAGSEQYF. The DNA for the CDR3 is TGTGCCAGCAGTCCGTTCGACAGGGCGGGTTCCGAGCAGTACTTC.

The chain combines TRBV9 with TRBJ2-7, with TRBD1 identical over 10 bases. Trimming at V came to 4 bases and at J to 2 bases, leaving 3 bases not matched to a gene. CDR1 is SGDLS and CDR2 is YYNGEE in the germline V gene. The CDR3 totals 14 residues. The CDR3 nucleotides read TGTGCCAGCAGCACGACAGGGGGCCCCTACGAGCAGTACTTC. Its translation: CASSTTGGPYEQYF.

V gene TRBV10-2 combines with J gene TRBJ2-7; D may be TRBD2 (6 bases). The CDR3 totals 12 residues. The germline V gene encodes CDR1 WSHSY and CDR2 SAAADI. The V and J ends lost 10 bases and 0 bases respectively, with 10 bases between them. Here the CDR3 DNA reads TGCGCCACCACGGGGGACTCCTACGAGCAGTACTTC. Residues: CATTGDSYEQYF.

This rearrangement joins TRBV18 to TRBJ2-5; 9 nucleotides agree with TRBD1. This CDR3 has 15 residues. Looked up from germline, CDR1 is KGHSH and CDR2 is LQKENI. The ends lost 3 bases at V and 11 bases at J; junction bases unmatched: 13. The chain's CDR3 is CASSPDEQGAGEQYF. The CDR3 DNA follows: TGTGCCAGCTCACCCGACGAACAGGGGGCGGGGGAGCAGTACTTC. The whole variable domain, remainder taken from reference TRBV18 and TRBJ2-5, is NAGVMQNPRHLVRRRGQEARLRCSPMKGHSHVYWYRQLPEEGLKFMVYLQKENIIDESGMPKERFSAEFPKEGPSILRIQQVVRGDSAAYFCASSPDEQGAGEQYFGPGTRLLVL.

The gene calls are TRBV11-2 and TRBJ2-5; D uncertain. Germline V gene lookup returns CDR1 SGHAT and CDR2 FQNNGV. V was pared by 6 bases and J by 5 bases, with 4 bases between. The CDR3 is 10 amino acids. The chain's CDR3 is CASRSETQYF. The DNA of the CDR3 is TGTGCCAGCAGATCGGAGACCCAGTACTTC.

This clone appeared once. This chain uses TRBV5-1 with TRBJ2-6, with 11 bases aligning to TRBD2. Trimming removed 4 bases from V and 0 bases from J; junction bases left unmatched: 6. CDR3 size: 18 residues. CDR1 and CDR2 (germline): SGHRS, YFSETQ. The CDR3 here is CASSRGLAGGSGANVLTF. CDR3 DNA sequence: TGCGCCAGCAGCCGCGGACTAGCGGGTGGCTCTGGGGCCAACGTCCTGACTTTC.